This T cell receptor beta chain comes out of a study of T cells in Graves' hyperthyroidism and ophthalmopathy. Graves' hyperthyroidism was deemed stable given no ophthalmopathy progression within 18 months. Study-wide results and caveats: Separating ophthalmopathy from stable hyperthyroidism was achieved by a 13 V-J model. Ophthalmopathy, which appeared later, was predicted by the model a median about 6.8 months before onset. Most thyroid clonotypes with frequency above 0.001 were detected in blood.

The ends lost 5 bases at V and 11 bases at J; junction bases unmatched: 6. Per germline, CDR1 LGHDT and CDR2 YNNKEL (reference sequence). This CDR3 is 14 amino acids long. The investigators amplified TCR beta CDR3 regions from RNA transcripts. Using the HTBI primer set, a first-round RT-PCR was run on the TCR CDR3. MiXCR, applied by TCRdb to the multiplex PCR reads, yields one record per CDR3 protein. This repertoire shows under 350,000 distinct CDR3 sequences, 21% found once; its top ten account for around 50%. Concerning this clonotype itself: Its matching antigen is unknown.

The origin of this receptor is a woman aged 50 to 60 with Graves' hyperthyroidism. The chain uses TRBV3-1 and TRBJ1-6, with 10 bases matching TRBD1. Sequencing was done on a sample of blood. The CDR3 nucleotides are TGTGCCAGCAGCGTCGGACAGGGGGGTCCACCCCTCCACTTT. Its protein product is CASSVGQGGPPLHF.